The rows below give T cell receptor beta chains drawn from one sample of a study of shared clonotypes between healthy human individuals. Generated by immunoSEQ multiplex PCR, the TCRdb table keeps only in-frame clones and is missing some. The repertoire holds approximately 2,300,000 clones, with 80% to 95% as singletons. The sample consisted of naive CD4+ T cells from PBMCs. These receptors were collected from a man aged 18 to 35 in good health. Some clones in this sample may be carry-over from other donors' samples. CDR3s include the opening cysteine and the closing phenylalanine or tryptophan. The D gene is left open where the match is weak. The size of a clone is reported for some rows only, either as once, few or many, or as a class for expanded clones.

clone size	D gene	V gene	J gene	CDR3 DNA	CDR3 protein
NA	NA	TRBV7-2	TRBJ2-2	TGTGCCAGCAGCTTAGCCTGGCTAGCCGGGGAGCTGTTTTTT	CASSLAWLAGELFF
NA	TRBD1	TRBV7-6	TRBJ1-3	TGTGCCAGCAGCCCGAGGGACAGTGGAAACACCATATATTTT	CASSPRDSGNTIYF
NA	TRBD1	TRBV6-6	TRBJ2-7	TGTGCCAGCAGTTACCCAGGGACAGGGTCCTACGAGCAGTACTTC	CASSYPGTGSYEQYF
few	NA	TRBV5-1	TRBJ1-1	TGCGCCAGCAGAAACGGGCCTAACACTGAAGCTTTCTTT	CASRNGPNTEAFF
NA	NA	TRBV29-1	TRBJ2-3	TGCAGCGTTGAAGGGGCCCGGCAGTCCACAGATACGCAGTATTTT	CSVEGARQSTDTQYF
few	NA	TRBV2	TRBJ2-2	TGTGCCAGCACTTCCTCCCGGGCCCTGGCCGGGGAGCTGTTTTTT	CASTSSRALAGELFF
few	NA	TRBV5-1	TRBJ1-3	TGCGCCAGCAGCTTCGGACTCTCTGGAAACACCATATATTTT	CASSFGLSGNTIYF
NA	NA	TRBV5-1	TRBJ1-1	TGCGCCAGCATCACCGGCCCAGGGAACACTGAAGCTTTCTTT	CASITGPGNTEAFF
NA	NA	TRBV7-9	TRBJ2-7	TGTGCCAGCAGCTTCTCCCCTCTCGAGCAGTACTTC	CASSFSPLEQYF
NA	NA	TRBV9	TRBJ1-2	TGTGCCAGCAGTTTCGGCAGGGGAAACTATGGCTACACCTTC	CASSFGRGNYGYTF
NA	TRBD1	TRBV4-1	TRBJ1-5	TGCGCCAGCGGCGGGCGGGACAGGGGGCTTGGTCAGCCCCAGCATTTT	CASGGRDRGLGQPQHF
NA	NA	TRBV30	TRBJ1-3	TGTGCCTGGAGTGTAGGCCGCTCTGGAAACACCATATATTTT	CAWSVGRSGNTIYF
NA	NA	TRBV14	TRBJ2-5	TGTGCCAGCAGCCAAGAGTACACGTTTGGCGGCAAAGAGACCCAGTACTTC	CASSQEYTFGGKETQYF
NA	NA	TRBV12-2	TRBJ1-5	TGTGCAAGTCGCTTATGCTGTGGGGGGACATATCTATATCAGCCCCAGCATTTT	CASRLCCGGTYLYQPQHF
NA	NA	TRBV18	TRBJ1-3	TGTGCCAGCTCACCATCTTCCGGGCTCTCTGGAAACACCATATATTTT	CASSPSSGLSGNTIYF
once	NA	TRBV28	TRBJ1-2	TGTGCCAGCAGTTTATGGCAGCAGAACTATGGCTACACCTTC	CASSLWQQNYGYTF
NA	NA	TRBV27	TRBJ1-1	TGTGCCAGCAGTCGCGGCAGGGGCACCACTGAAGCTTTCTTT	CASSRGRGTTEAFF
NA	NA	TRBV13	TRBJ2-5	TGTGCCAGCAGCGACATCATCGGCTCCCCGGAGACCCAGTACTTC	CASSDIIGSPETQYF
NA	NA	TRBV10-3	TRBJ2-3	TGTGCCATCAGTGGGTCAGGGGATCTCACAGATACGCAGTATTTT	CAISGSGDLTDTQYF
NA	NA	TRBV10-3	TRBJ2-3	TGTGCCTCGAGGGAAGGGCAGGGGACTACGGCGAATTTT	CASREGQGTTANF
NA	NA	TRBV28	TRBJ1-3	TGTGCCAGCAGTGCTCGAGGGCAGCAAAGCTCTGGAAACACCATATATTTT	CASSARGQQSSGNTIYF
NA	NA	TRBV9	TRBJ1-2	TGTGCCAGCAGCGTAGGGGGTAGTTGGGGAGATGGCTACACCTTC	CASSVGGSWGDGYTF
NA	NA	TRBV4-2	TRBJ2-4	TGTGCCAGCAGCCAAGATCGGGGTGCCAAAAACATTCAGTACTTC	CASSQDRGAKNIQYF
NA	NA	TRBV2	TRBJ1-4	TGTGCCAGCAGTGAATTAACAGATAATGAAAAACTGTTTTTT	CASSELTDNEKLFF
NA	TRBD1	TRBV30	TRBJ1-2	TGTGCCTGGTACGCTCCCGGGACAGATGGCTACACCTTC	CAWYAPGTDGYTF
NA	NA	TRBV27	TRBJ1-1	TGTGCCAGCAGTTTCCGGTACGGGGACAATCCCACAGAAGCTTTCTTT	CASSFRYGDNPTEAFF
NA	TRBD1	TRBV4-1	TRBJ1-3	TGCGCCAGCAGCCACGAGAACAACCGGGACAGGAGCTCTGGAAACACCATATATTTT	CASSHENNRDRSSGNTIYF
NA	TRBD2	TRBV19	TRBJ2-6	TGTGCCAGTAGTATCCGGGGGGGGAGGACCCCCTCTGGGGCCAACGTCCTGACTTTC	CASSIRGGRTPSGANVLTF
once	TRBD2	TRBV5-1	TRBJ2-3	TGCGCCAGCAGCTTGGAAACAGCGGGAGGCCCAGATACGCAGTATTTT	CASSLETAGGPDTQYF
NA	NA	TRBV4-2	TRBJ2-7	TGTGCCAGCAGCCAACTGATGGCGGATCCCTACGAGCAGTACTTC	CASSQLMADPYEQYF
NA	NA	TRBV11-3	TRBJ2-1	TGTGCCAGCAGCTTAAGAGGGCTGGGGAACAATGAGCAGTTCTTC	CASSLRGLGNNEQFF
NA	NA	TRBV6-1	TRBJ2-5	TGTGCCAGCAGTGAAGCTTCGTACCAAGAGACCCAGTACTTC	CASSEASYQETQYF
NA	TRBD2	TRBV27	TRBJ2-3	TGTGCCAGCAGCTCCCGGGGGGGGACGGCGGGAGTTACAGATACGCAGTATTTT	CASSSRGGTAGVTDTQYF
NA	TRBD2	TRBV2	TRBJ2-2	TGTGCCAGCACCGGGACTAGCGGGACCGGGGAGCTGTTTTTT	CASTGTSGTGELFF
NA	NA	TRBV19	TRBJ1-1	TGTGCCAGTAGCAACAAGGTAGGCACTGAAGCTTTCTTT	CASSNKVGTEAFF
NA	NA	TRBV28	TRBJ2-1	TGTGCCAGCAGTTTCTACTCGGTAGAATCGGCGCAGTTCTTC	CASSFYSVESAQFF
NA	TRBD1	TRBV28	TRBJ1-4	TGTGCCAGCAGCGCAACAGGGGACTTAGGCGAAAAACTGTTTTTT	CASSATGDLGEKLFF
NA	NA	TRBV10-3	TRBJ1-4	TGTGCCATCAGTGACCCCCCGAAAACAGGGGAAAAACTGTTTTTT	CAISDPPKTGEKLFF
NA	TRBD1	TRBV9	TRBJ1-2	TGTGCCAGCAGCGTGGGAGAGGGACCGGGACAGGGCTATGGCTACACCTTC	CASSVGEGPGQGYGYTF
NA	TRBD1	TRBV5-1	TRBJ2-1	TGCGCCAGCAGCCCCCAGGGGGCAGTCGACTACAATGAGCAGTTCTTC	CASSPQGAVDYNEQFF
NA	TRBD1	TRBV2	TRBJ2-7	TGTGCCAGCAGTGGCCAGGGGGCCTACGAGCAGTACTTC	CASSGQGAYEQYF
few	NA	TRBV5-1	TRBJ1-1	TGCGCCAGCAGCTTGTTTTCCGGTGACACTGAAGCTTTCTTT	CASSLFSGDTEAFF
NA	NA	TRBV6-5	TRBJ2-3	TGTGCCAGCAAGATGGGAGCCACCCGGGCAGATACGCAGTATTTT	CASKMGATRADTQYF
NA	NA	TRBV5-1	TRBJ2-5	TGCGCCAGCAGCTCCCTCGGTCAGTGGAGGGAGACCCAGTACTTC	CASSSLGQWRETQYF
NA	NA	TRBV7-9	TRBJ2-2	TGTGCCAGCAGCTTAGATCGGGTGAACACCGGGGAGCTGTTTTTT	CASSLDRVNTGELFF
once	NA	TRBV6-6	TRBJ1-2	TGTGCCAGCAGTTACAGGCAGGCGGGCTATGGCTACACCTTC	CASSYRQAGYGYTF
NA	TRBD1	TRBV5-1	TRBJ2-1	TGCGCCAGCAGCTTGGCACTCCACGGGACAGGGAGTGAGCAGTTCTTC	CASSLALHGTGSEQFF
once	NA	TRBV7-9	TRBJ2-1	TGTGCCAGCAGCGTCCCAGGGAATGAGCAGTTCTTC	CASSVPGNEQFF
NA	NA	TRBV4-3	TRBJ1-2	TGCGCCAGCAGCCAAGATCGGGGCGGCTATGGCTACACCTTC	CASSQDRGGYGYTF
NA	TRBD2	TRBV7-3	TRBJ2-1	TGTGCCAGCAGCTCTAAACAGACTAGCGGGAGTGGGGCTCGTGTGGATGAGCAGTTCTTC	CASSSKQTSGSGARVDEQFF
NA	NA	TRBV5-1	TRBJ1-1	TGCGCCAGCAGCCCCAGAGGGCACGGGGCCACTGAAGCTTTCTTT	CASSPRGHGATEAFF
NA	TRBD1	TRBV4-3	TRBJ1-5	TGCGCCAGCAGAGGGGCAGGGGGAGATCAGCCCCAGCATTTT	CASRGAGGDQPQHF
NA	NA	TRBV6-1	TRBJ2-1	TGTGCCAGCAGTGAAGTTGTTAGCGGTTACTACAATGAGCAGTTCTTC	CASSEVVSGYYNEQFF